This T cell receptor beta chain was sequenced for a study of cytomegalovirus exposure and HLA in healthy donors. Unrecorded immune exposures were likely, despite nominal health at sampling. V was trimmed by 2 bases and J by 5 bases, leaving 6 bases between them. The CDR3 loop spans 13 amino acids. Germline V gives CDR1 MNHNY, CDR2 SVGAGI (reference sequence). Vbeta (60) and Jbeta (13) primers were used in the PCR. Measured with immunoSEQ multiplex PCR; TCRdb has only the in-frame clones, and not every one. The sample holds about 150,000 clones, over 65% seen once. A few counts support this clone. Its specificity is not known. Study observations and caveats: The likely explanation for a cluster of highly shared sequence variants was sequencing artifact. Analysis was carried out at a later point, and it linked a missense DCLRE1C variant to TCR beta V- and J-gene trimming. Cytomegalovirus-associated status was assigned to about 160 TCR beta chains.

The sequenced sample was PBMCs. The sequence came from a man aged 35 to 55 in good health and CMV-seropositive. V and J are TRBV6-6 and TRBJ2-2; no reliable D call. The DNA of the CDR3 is TGTGCCAGCAGTTACACCGGGACCGGGGAGCTGTTTTTT. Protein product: CASSYTGTGELFF.